These T cell receptor beta chains were read from a single sample in a study of T cell changes during pregnancy in multiple sclerosis. The method was immunoSEQ multiplex PCR; TCRdb's version includes in-frame clones alone and lacks a portion of them. The repertoire holds roughly 48,000 clones, with 90% to 95% as singletons. The sequences come from CD4+ T cells from peripheral blood mononuclear cells, collected in the first trimester of pregnancy. These receptors were collected from a female donor with multiple sclerosis, enrolled in a pregnancy study. The CDR3 runs from the conserved cysteine through the conserved F or W. Fields, in order: V gene, J gene, CDR3 length, CDR3 protein.

TRBV2	TRBJ1-5	14	CASSVFGTNQPQHF
TRBV11-1	TRBJ2-3	15	CASSQAGGGTDTQYF
TRBV7-2	TRBJ2-5	13	CATQGLAGETQYF
TRBV5-1	TRBJ2-3	16	CASSYGTGGSTDTQYF
TRBV30	TRBJ1-1	13	CAWSVQGPSQAFF
TRBV6-1	TRBJ1-5	15	CASSEASRGNQPQHF
TRBV29-1	TRBJ1-5	14	CSVALGSGKQPQHF
TRBV7-9	TRBJ1-2	13	CASSSLGESGYTF
TRBV7-8	TRBJ1-2	15	CASSFWRQGGGGYTF
TRBV11-2	TRBJ1-5	15	CASSLRAGPNQPQHF
TRBV27	TRBJ1-2	14	CASSHRERDYGYTF
TRBV6-6	TRBJ2-5	15	CASITGLAGQETQYF
TRBV11-2	TRBJ1-2	15	CASSFGTGGTYGYTF
TRBV5-4	TRBJ2-7	16	CASSAAVAGGGNEQYF
TRBV27	TRBJ2-1	17	CASSSRTSGGLYNEQFF
TRBV23-1	TRBJ1-3	16	CASSHCDRGGNDTIYF
TRBV5-5	TRBJ2-7	12	CASSLLQGEQYF
TRBV5-4	TRBJ2-7	14	CASSTETTAYEQYF
TRBV5-6	TRBJ2-3	15	CASSRSQGATDTQYF
TRBV18	TRBJ1-1	14	CASSPDYRALSAFF
TRBV11-2	TRBJ2-5	16	CASSFLARTPQETQYF
TRBV5-1	TRBJ1-2	15	CASSLTGESFYGYTF
TRBV19	TRBJ2-7	12	CASRDRVYEQYF
TRBV19	TRBJ2-2	15	CASSIAGLSTGELFF
TRBV5-1	TRBJ2-1	17	CASRALLLAGGYNEQFF
TRBV10-3	TRBJ1-1	14	CAISEVQGNTEAFF
TRBV5-1	TRBJ2-2	17	CASSSGLQPTNTGELFF
TRBV5-1	TRBJ2-7	15	CASSTQNRVDYEQYF
TRBV4-1	TRBJ2-1	15	CASSQEASSYNEQFF
TRBV12-5	TRBJ1-5	14	CASGWGQGRQPQHF
TRBV19	TRBJ2-5	11	CASKLEETQYF
TRBV6-6	TRBJ2-7	14	CASRESGDTYEQYF
TRBV14	TRBJ2-1	16	CASSPPTLRSYNEQFF
TRBV7-8	TRBJ2-7	19	CASSRTNVKNQATSYEQYF
TRBV6-6	TRBJ2-7	16	CASSALTAIQSYEQYF
TRBV6-1	TRBJ2-3	17	CASSVLAGGFSPDTQYF
TRBV6-6	TRBJ1-5	13	CASTFGGDQPQHF
TRBV19	TRBJ2-3	14	CASSIGGLKDTQYF
TRBV6-1	TRBJ1-1	13	CASSERRGAEAFF
TRBV19	TRBJ1-2	14	CASSIRARGLGYTF
TRBV15	TRBJ2-3	18	CATSRGGLAGGPTDTQYF
TRBV6-1	TRBJ1-5	15	CASTRDRGRNQPQHF
TRBV7-9	TRBJ1-1	12	CASSSTRSEAFF
TRBV2	TRBJ1-2	13	CASGDRAGYGYTF
TRBV7-9	TRBJ1-1	14	CASSSTGMNTEAFF
TRBV5-1	TRBJ2-5	15	CASSPGQGAEETQYF
TRBV18	TRBJ1-6	15	CASSPDGHLNSPLHF
TRBV5-7	TRBJ2-1	14	CASSKDRLDNEQFF
TRBV18	TRBJ2-5	12	CASSPRRETQYF
TRBV5-6	TRBJ2-2	15	CASSLDRRDTGELFF
TRBV4-1	TRBJ1-6	14	CASSQGTDNSPLHF
TRBV7-2	TRBJ1-2	14	CASSIDRPNYGYTF
TRBV14	TRBJ2-1	15	CASSQVMVAGNEQFF
TRBV7-9	TRBJ2-5	13	CASRPSGSETQYF
TRBV19	TRBJ2-6	19	CASNDMRGDTSSGANVLTF
TRBV4-1	TRBJ2-4	17	CASSQTLQEGAKNIQYF
TRBV5-8	TRBJ1-5	14	CASSQGPGGQPQHF
TRBV12-5	TRBJ2-5	11	CASGEQETQYF
TRBV7-2	TRBJ2-3	15	CASSLGWTATDTQYF
TRBV18	TRBJ1-5	13	CASSPGHLQPQHF